The 9 T cell receptor beta chains below come from one sample, sequenced in a study of shared clonotypes between healthy human individuals. The repertoire was sequenced with immunoSEQ multiplex PCR; TCRdb's copy has only in-frame clones and lacks some. The repertoire holds roughly 2 million clones, with about 94% as singletons. Specimen: naive CD4+ T cells sorted from blood. Subset: CD45RA+ positively selected. The source is a man aged 18 to 35 in good health.

The V call is TRBV30, the J call TRBJ1-1; 10 nucleotides match TRBD1. CDR3 length equals 13 residues. Per germline, CDR1 GTSNPN and CDR2 SVGIG (reference sequence). V was clipped by 5 bases and J by 4 bases; unmatched bases: 4. This CDR3 reads CAWDRGRITEAFF. CDR3 sequence (DNA): TGTGCCTGGGACAGGGGGCGGATCACTGAAGCTTTCTTT. Full variable domain (missing parts from reference TRBV30 and TRBJ1-1): SQTIHQWPATLVQPVGSPLSLECTVEGTSNPNLYWYRQAAGRGLQLLFYSVGIGQISSEVPQNLSASRPQDRQFILSSKKLLLSDSGFYLCAWDRGRITEAFFGQGTRLTVV.

The chain combines TRBV2 with TRBJ2-5, with 9 bases matching TRBD2. This CDR3 is built from 17 residues. Trimming cost V 6 bases and J 2 bases; bases outside gene matches: 13. Germline V CDR1 and CDR2: SNHLY, FYNNEI. The CDR3 coding sequence is TGTGCCAGCAGCGCCAAAGCTAGCGGGATGAGACAAGAGACCCAGTACTTC. Translated: CASSAKASGMRQETQYF. Combining the CDR3 with reference TRBV2 and TRBJ2-5 gives the whole variable domain EPEVTQTPSHQVTQMGQEVILRCVPISNHLYFYWYRQILGQKVEFLVSFYNNEISEKSEIFDDQFSVERPDGSNFTLKIRSTKLEDSAMYFCASSAKASGMRQETQYFGPGTRLLVL.

The genes are TRBV18 and TRBJ2-2; D might be TRBD1 (6 bases). Trimming left V 4 bases short and J 4 bases short, with 13 bases between. The CDR3 runs 15 residues. Germline CDR1 KGHSH, CDR2 LQKENI. CDR3 in amino acids: CASSQPGTSTGELFF. The DNA for the CDR3 is TGTGCCAGCTCACAACCCGGGACATCCACCGGGGAGCTGTTTTTT.

The genes are TRBV6-6 and TRBJ1-4; D is perhaps TRBD1 (6 bases). Germline lookup yields CDR1 MNHNY and CDR2 SVGAGI (reference sequence). The V gene lost 6 bases and the J gene lost 5 bases, with 10 bases spanning the gap. The CDR3 spans 13 residues. The CDR3 sequence: CASRRQANEKLFF. The CDR3 nucleotides are TGTGCCAGCAGGAGACAGGCCAATGAAAAACTGTTTTTT.

The chain recombines TRBV29-1 with TRBJ2-5; TRBD1 agrees at 10 bases. Germline loops: CDR1 SQVTM, CDR2 ANQGSEA. Trimming at V came to 5 bases and at J to 5 bases, leaving 5 bases not matched to a gene. CDR3 length: 13 residues. CDR3 DNA sequence: TGCAGCGTTACCCGGGACAGGGGCGAGACCCAGTACTTC. Amino acid sequence: CSVTRDRGETQYF. The variable domain in full, completed from reference TRBV29-1 and TRBJ2-5, reads SAVISQKPSRDICQRGTSLTIQCQVDSQVTMMFWYRQQPGQSLTLIATANQGSEATYESGFVIDKFPISRPNLTFSTLTVSNMSPEDSSIYLCSVTRDRGETQYFGPGTRLLVL.

The gene calls are TRBV5-1 and TRBJ2-1, with D possibly being TRBD1 (6 bases). Germline V gene data show CDR1 as SGHRS and CDR2 as YFSETQ. Trimming pared 0 bases from V and 2 bases from J, leaving 15 bases between. CDR3 length equals 17 residues. CDR3 region: CASSLGPSRGTYNEQFF. In DNA, the CDR3 is TGCGCCAGCAGCTTGGGGCCTTCAAGGGGGACCTACAATGAGCAGTTCTTC.

The J gene is TRBJ2-2, the V gene TRBV6-5, with D perhaps TRBD2 (5 bases). The germline CDR1 and CDR2 sequences are MNHEY and SVGAGI. The CDR3 is made up of 15 amino acids. V dropped 7 bases and J dropped 0 bases, with 12 bases sitting between them. The CDR3 sequence is CASTLRTPNTGELFF. The CDR3 DNA sequence: TGTGCCAGCACCTTGAGGACTCCGAACACCGGGGAGCTGTTTTTT.

The chain joins TRBV11-2 to TRBJ1-5; D is undetermined. The CDR3 sequence is 15 residues long. Germline values: CDR1 SGHAT, CDR2 FQNNGV. V gave up 0 bases and J gave up 9 bases, with 15 bases separating them. The CDR3 region is CASSLDGPNTRPQHF. The DNA for the CDR3 is TGTGCCAGCAGCTTAGACGGGCCCAATACTAGGCCCCAGCATTTT. Full variable domain (rest looked up from reference TRBV11-2 and TRBJ1-5): EAGVAQSPRYKIIEKRQSVAFWCNPISGHATLYWYQQILGQGPKLLIQFQNNGVVDDSQLPKDRFSAERLKGVDSTLKIQPAKLEDSAVYLCASSLDGPNTRPQHFGDGTRLSIL.

The gene calls are TRBV7-9 and TRBJ2-3; tentatively, D is TRBD2 (5 bases). CDR1 is SEHNR, CDR2 FQNEAQ, per germline (reference sequence). The CDR3 consists of 12 residues. Trimming took off 9 bases at V and 5 bases at J, with 12 bases between the two ends. CDR3 DNA: TGTGCCAGTAAGAGAGAGGGAGATACGCAGTATTTT. Protein product: CASKREGDTQYF.